What follows is one T cell receptor (beta chain) and its context. The sample is drawn from a study of blood T cell repertoires in COVID-19. Trimming at V came to 1 base and at J to 9 bases, leaving 14 bases not matched to a gene. Germline CDR1 is SGDLS and CDR2 is YYNGEE. The CDR3 consists of 17 residues. In the study's own analysis: Estimates of nucleated cell counts were drawn from the amplification of reference gene primers. Sequenced by immunoSEQ multiplex PCR; TCRdb stores in-frame clones only, minus some. Clonal size and the V and J genes are those of that table, whereas D and trimming came from the DNA. The sample shows 100,000 to 120,000 clones, more than 75% of them seen only once.

The chain recombines TRBV9 with TRBJ2-5; 11 nucleotides line up with TRBD1. Sequencing input: peripheral blood. This clonotype was sampled from a man aged 40-49 years with acute or convalescent COVID-19. CDR3 sequence reads: CASSVFPMGQGEFSQYF. The DNA of the CDR3 is TGTGCCAGCAGCGTATTCCCCATGGGACAGGGGGAATTCTCCCAGTACTTC.